This T cell receptor beta chain was profiled in a study of CD8+ T cells in alopecia areata. Comment on this clone: Antigen specificity is unknown.

Whole-study findings and limits: The study also sequences resident alphabeta T cells of normal skin in scalp samples. Lesional scalp displayed greater clonality than normal scalp, most notably in alopecia totalis/universalis.

Germline CDR1 and CDR2: SGHTA and FQGTGA. V dropped 1 base and J dropped 5 bases, with 12 bases sitting between them. The CDR3 consists of 15 residues. Extraction of RNA preceded its reverse transcription into cDNA, which served as the sequencing template. Clones were read by immunoSEQ multiplex PCR, and TCRdb kept only the in-frame ones, dropping some. The data hold approximately 120,000 clones, with around 50% observed a single time. Alopecia areata patients provided lesional scalp punch biopsies and peripheral blood. It was from PBMCs that CD4+ and CD8+ T cells were sorted. The sequence was obtained from a human donor with alopecia areata. V usage is TRBV7-3 and J usage is TRBJ2-1, with D hard to call. Specimen: NKG2D-low CD8+ T cells sorted from blood. CDR3 nucleotides: TGTGCCAGCAGCTTAATCAGCGAACCCAACAATGAGCAGTTCTTC. It is translated as CASSLISEPNNEQFF.